Listed below are T cell receptor beta chains from one sample, sequenced in a study of blood T cell repertoires in COVID-19. TCRdb keeps only in-frame clones here, not all; method: immunoSEQ multiplex PCR. The sample has some 86,000 clones; 65% to 85% are singletons. The source material was peripheral blood. Source of these receptors: a woman aged 80 or older with active or convalescent COVID-19. The CDR3 runs from the conserved cysteine through the conserved F or W. D genes are given only for firm matches. Only some rows state a clone size, as once, few, many or a class for expanded clones.

>NA|TRBJ1-5|TRBV6-6|NA
CASSYFQGPGQPQHF
TGTGCCAGCAGTTACTTCCAGGGCCCTGGTCAGCCCCAGCATTTT
>NA|TRBJ1-3|TRBV13|NA
CASSLPSSGNTIYF
TGTGCCAGCAGCTTACCCAGCTCTGGAAACACCATATATTTT
>NA|TRBJ1-5|TRBV6-2/TRBV6-3|NA
CASSYSGGGQPQHF
TGTGCCAGCAGTTACTCAGGGGGTGGTCAGCCCCAGCATTTT
>NA|TRBJ1-2|TRBV6-2/TRBV6-3|NA
CASSLAGPYGYTF
TGTGCCAGCAGTTTGGCAGGTCCCTATGGCTACACCTTC
>TRBD1|TRBJ2-2|TRBV7-6|once
CASSVGGANTGELFF
TGTGCCAGCAGCGTAGGGGGCGCGAACACCGGGGAGCTGTTTTTT
>TRBD1|TRBJ1-2|TRBV19|NA
CASKRRTGSGGYTF
TGTGCCAGTAAGCGGAGGACAGGGTCGGGGGGCTACACCTTC
>TRBD1|TRBJ1-2|TRBV7-2|NA
CASSLGRDRVNQNGYTF
TGTGCCAGCAGCTTAGGGAGGGACAGGGTCAATCAGAATGGCTACACCTTC
>NA|TRBJ2-5|TRBV11-1|NA
CASSLGPSRGETQYF
TGTGCCAGCAGCTTAGGACCCAGCCGGGGAGAGACCCAGTACTTC
>TRBD1|TRBJ2-7|TRBV5-1|NA
CASSPTTGTGVYEQYF
TGCGCCAGCAGCCCAACGACCGGGACAGGGGTTTACGAGCAGTACTTC
>NA|TRBJ1-2|TRBV28|NA
CASSLIQVGGYTF
TGTGCCAGCAGTTTAATACAGGTGGGAGGCTACACCTTC
>TRBD2|TRBJ2-1|TRBV12-5|NA
CASGGTSVSEQFF
TGTGCTAGTGGCGGGACTAGCGTATCCGAGCAGTTCTTC
>NA|TRBJ2-7|TRBV7-2|NA
CASSLEWTSYEQYF
TGTGCCAGCAGCTTAGAATGGACTTCCTACGAGCAGTACTTC
>NA|TRBJ2-3|TRBV24-1|NA
CATSDPGWTGTDTQYF
TGTGCCACCAGTGACCCGGGGTGGACTGGCACAGATACGCAGTATTTT
>NA|TRBJ1-3|TRBV6-6|NA
CASKSDRPGNTIYF
TGTGCCAGCAAATCAGACAGGCCTGGAAACACCATATATTTT
>NA|TRBJ2-1|TRBV29-1|NA
CSVDFGGYNEQFF
TGCAGCGTTGATTTCGGGGGATACAATGAGCAGTTCTTC
>TRBD1|TRBJ1-1|TRBV19|few
CATALRTGGLSEAFF
TGTGCCACCGCTCTCAGGACAGGGGGTTTGTCTGAAGCTTTCTTT
>TRBD1|TRBJ1-2|TRBV4-1|NA
CASSPLWTGPPDYGYTF
TGCGCCAGCAGCCCTCTTTGGACAGGGCCCCCAGACTATGGCTACACCTTC
>TRBD2|TRBJ2-1|TRBV4-3|NA
CASSQDIGLAGYNEQFF
TGCGCCAGCAGCCAAGATATAGGTCTAGCGGGGTACAATGAGCAGTTCTTC
>TRBD1|TRBJ2-7|TRBV19|NA
CASSAGTGSTYEQYF
TGTGCCAGTAGTGCCGGGACAGGGTCTACCTACGAGCAGTACTTC
>NA|TRBJ1-2|TRBV19|NA
CASMVAGANYGYTF
TGTGCCAGTATGGTGGCGGGAGCTAACTATGGCTACACCTTC
>TRBD1|TRBJ1-6|TRBV7-9|once
CASSPTHRGQNSPLHF
TGTGCCAGCAGCCCGACGCACAGGGGACAGAATTCACCCCTCCACTTT
>TRBD1|TRBJ2-7|TRBV4-3|NA
CASSQVRGDRYEQYF
TGCGCCAGCAGCCAAGTAAGAGGGGACAGATACGAGCAGTACTTC
>TRBD1|TRBJ1-5|TRBV4-2|NA
CASSQGGQYSNQPQHF
TGTGCCAGCAGCCAAGGGGGACAGTATAGCAATCAGCCCCAGCATTTT
>TRBD2|TRBJ2-2|TRBV11-2|NA
CASSPTSAGELFF
TGTGCCAGCAGCCCAACTAGCGCCGGGGAGCTGTTTTTT
>NA|TRBJ1-4|TRBV5-1|NA
CASSLDAGAPGKLFF
TGCGCCAGCAGCTTGGATGCAGGGGCCCCTGGGAAACTGTTTTTT
>TRBD2|TRBJ2-7|TRBV6-1|NA
CASSDQVLAGGEQYF
TGTGCCAGCAGTGACCAGGTACTAGCGGGGGGCGAGCAGTACTTC
>TRBD1|TRBJ2-5|TRBV19|NA
CASSHPGQGRETQYF
TGTGCCAGTAGTCACCCGGGACAGGGACGAGAGACCCAGTACTTC
>NA|TRBJ1-1|TRBV2|NA
CACKYETDLGGEAFF
TGTGCCTGCAAATACGAGACAGACCTAGGTGGTGAAGCTTTCTTT
>TRBD2|TRBJ2-2|TRBV7-2|NA
CASSALAGDTGELFF
TGTGCCAGCAGCGCACTAGCGGGGGACACCGGGGAGCTGTTTTTT
>TRBD1|TRBJ1-2|TRBV18|NA
CASSLGQDYGYTF
TGTGCCAGCTCCCTGGGACAGGATTATGGCTACACCTTC
>NA|TRBJ1-5|TRBV3-1/TRBV3-2|NA
CASSQDLSGQPQHF
TGTGCCAGCAGCCAAGATCTGTCAGGGCAGCCCCAGCATTTT
>NA|TRBJ1-6|TRBV10-3|NA
CAISELGSNSPLHF
TGTGCCATCAGTGAGTTGGGCAGTAATTCACCCCTCCACTTT
>TRBD1|TRBJ1-1|TRBV19|NA
CASSARDRQNTEAFF
TGTGCCAGTAGTGCCAGGGACAGACAGAACACTGAAGCTTTCTTT
>TRBD2|TRBJ2-5|TRBV3-1/TRBV3-2|NA
CASSQSKGLAGGETQYF
TGTGCCAGCAGCCAATCCAAGGGACTAGCGGGCGGGGAGACCCAGTACTTC
>NA|TRBJ1-1|TRBV7-3|NA
CASSLYYSLNTEAFF
TGTGCCAGCAGCTTGTACTATAGTCTGAACACTGAAGCTTTCTTT
>TRBD1|TRBJ1-1|TRBV27|NA
CASKEYRGTNTEAFF
TGTGCCAGCAAAGAATACAGGGGAACGAACACTGAAGCTTTCTTT
>TRBD1|TRBJ1-4|TRBV6-5|NA
CASSRDRGNEKLFF
TGTGCCAGCAGTAGGGACAGGGGTAATGAAAAACTGTTTTTT
>NA|TRBJ1-1|TRBV29-1|NA
CSSAGRGNTEAFF
TGCAGCTCGGCTGGACGGGGGAACACTGAAGCTTTCTTT
>NA|TRBJ2-5|TRBV5-4|few
CASSLAGDKTQYF
TGTGCCAGCAGCTTGGCCGGCGACAAGACCCAGTACTTC
>NA|TRBJ2-5|TRBV6-5|once
CASSYGRGETQYF
TGTGCCAGCAGTTACGGCCGGGGGGAGACCCAGTACTTC
>TRBD1|TRBJ1-5|TRBV19|few
CASSTRDSTNQPQHF
TGTGCCAGTAGTACCCGGGACAGCACTAATCAGCCCCAGCATTTT
>NA|TRBJ1-2|TRBV28|few
CASSLVRVIGSNYGYTF
TGTGCCAGCAGTTTGGTCAGGGTAATCGGGTCTAACTATGGCTACACCTTC
>TRBD2|TRBJ2-5|TRBV5-1|NA
CATSSGGETQYF
TGCGCCACCTCTAGCGGGGGAGAGACCCAGTACTTC
>NA|TRBJ2-7|TRBV28|NA
CASSPGGTDEQYF
TGTGCCAGCAGCCCCGGTGGTACTGACGAGCAGTACTTC
>TRBD1|TRBJ1-1|TRBV28|once
CAIGQGARNTEAFF
TGTGCCATCGGACAGGGGGCGAGGAACACTGAAGCTTTCTTT
>TRBD1|TRBJ1-3|TRBV10-3|NA
CAIGGQASSGNTIYF
TGTGCCATCGGTGGACAGGCGAGCTCTGGAAACACCATATATTTT
>NA|TRBJ2-1|TRBV11-3|NA
CASSPRGNQPYNEQFF
TGTGCCAGCAGCCCTAGGGGGAATCAGCCCTACAATGAGCAGTTCTTC
>TRBD1|TRBJ1-1|TRBV19|NA
CASYRGRDTEAFF
TGTGCCAGTTACAGGGGGCGAGACACTGAAGCTTTCTTT
>TRBD2|TRBJ2-3|TRBV18|NA
CASSPAGGVRTDTQYF
TGTGCCAGCTCACCCGCGGGAGGCGTCCGTACAGATACGCAGTATTTT